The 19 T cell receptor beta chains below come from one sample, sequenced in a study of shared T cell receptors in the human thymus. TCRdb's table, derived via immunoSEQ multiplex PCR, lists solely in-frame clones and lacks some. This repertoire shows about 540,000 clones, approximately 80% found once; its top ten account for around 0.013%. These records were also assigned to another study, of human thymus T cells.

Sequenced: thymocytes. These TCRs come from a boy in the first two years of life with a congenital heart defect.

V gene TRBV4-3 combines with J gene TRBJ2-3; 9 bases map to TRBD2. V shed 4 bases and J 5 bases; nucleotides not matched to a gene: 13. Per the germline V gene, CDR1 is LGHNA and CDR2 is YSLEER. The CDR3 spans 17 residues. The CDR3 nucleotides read TGCGCCAGCAGCCCAACCTGTGGGCGGGAGGGCCGAGATACGCAGTATTTT. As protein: CASSPTCGREGRDTQYF.

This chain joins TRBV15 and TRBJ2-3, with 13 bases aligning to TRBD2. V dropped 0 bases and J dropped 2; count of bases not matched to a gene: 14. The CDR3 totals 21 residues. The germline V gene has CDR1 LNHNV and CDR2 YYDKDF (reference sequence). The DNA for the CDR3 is TGTGCCACCAGCAGAGATAATTGGAGCGGACTAGCGGGAGCCGTCACAGATACGCAGTATTTT. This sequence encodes CATSRDNWSGLAGAVTDTQYF.

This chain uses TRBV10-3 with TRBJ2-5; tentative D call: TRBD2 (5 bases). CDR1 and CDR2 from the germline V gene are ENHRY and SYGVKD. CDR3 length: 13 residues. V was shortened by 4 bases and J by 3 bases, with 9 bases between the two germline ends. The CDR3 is CAISVSAEETQYF. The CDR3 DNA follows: TGTGCCATCAGTGTTTCAGCGGAAGAGACCCAGTACTTC.

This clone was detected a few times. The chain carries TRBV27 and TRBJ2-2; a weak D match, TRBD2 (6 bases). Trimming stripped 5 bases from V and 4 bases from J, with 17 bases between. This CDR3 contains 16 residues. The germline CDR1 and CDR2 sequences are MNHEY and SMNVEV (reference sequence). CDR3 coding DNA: TGTGCCAGCAGTCCGAGGCGGGGAGATGGCACCGGGGAGCTGTTTTTT. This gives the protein CASSPRRGDGTGELFF.

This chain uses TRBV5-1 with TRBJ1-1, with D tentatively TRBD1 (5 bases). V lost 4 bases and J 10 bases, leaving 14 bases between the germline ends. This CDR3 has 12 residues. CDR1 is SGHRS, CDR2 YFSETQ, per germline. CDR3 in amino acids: CASSQGPRRAFF. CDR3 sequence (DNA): TGCGCCAGCAGCCAGGGCCCAAGGAGAGCTTTCTTT.

The CDR3 sequence: CASSGASATNEKLFF. CDR3 coding DNA: TGTGCCAGTAGTGGGGCCAGCGCAACTAATGAAAAACTGTTTTTT. J is TRBJ1-4 and V is TRBV19, with D possibly being TRBD1 (5 bases). Germline assignment: CDR1 LNHDA and CDR2 SQIVND (reference sequence). Trimming cost V 5 bases and J 0 bases, with 10 bases left between them. This CDR3 has 15 residues.

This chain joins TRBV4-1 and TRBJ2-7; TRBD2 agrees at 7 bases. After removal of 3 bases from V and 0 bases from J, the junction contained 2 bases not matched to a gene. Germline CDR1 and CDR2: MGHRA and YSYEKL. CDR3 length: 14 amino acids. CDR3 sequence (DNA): TGCGCCAGCAGCCAGGGAGGGCCCTCCTACGAGCAGTACTTC. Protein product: CASSQGGPSYEQYF.

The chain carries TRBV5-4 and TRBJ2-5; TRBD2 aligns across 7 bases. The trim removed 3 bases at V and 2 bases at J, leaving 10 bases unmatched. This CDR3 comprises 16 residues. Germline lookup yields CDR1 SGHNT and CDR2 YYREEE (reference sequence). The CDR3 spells CASSSAPGLPQETQYF. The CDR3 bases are TGTGCCAGCAGCTCCGCTCCGGGACTACCACAAGAGACCCAGTACTTC.

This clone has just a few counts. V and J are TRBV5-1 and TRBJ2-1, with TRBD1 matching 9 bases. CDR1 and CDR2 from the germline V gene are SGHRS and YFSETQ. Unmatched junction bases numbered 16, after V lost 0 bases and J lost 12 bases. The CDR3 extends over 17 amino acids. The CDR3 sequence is CASSLATAGTGKFGQFF. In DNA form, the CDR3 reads TGCGCCAGCAGCTTGGCCACCGCCGGGACAGGGAAATTCGGGCAGTTCTTC.

The CDR3 nucleotides read TGTGCCAGCAGCGTAGTCCTACAGGGGGCCGGCACTGAAGCTTTCTTT. Translated, it gives CASSVVLQGAGTEAFF. V and J are TRBV9 and TRBJ1-1; 9 positions match TRBD1. This CDR3 contains 16 residues. Looked up from germline, CDR1 is SGDLS and CDR2 is YYNGEE. V was pared by 0 bases and J by 4 bases, with 7 bases of the junction left unmatched.

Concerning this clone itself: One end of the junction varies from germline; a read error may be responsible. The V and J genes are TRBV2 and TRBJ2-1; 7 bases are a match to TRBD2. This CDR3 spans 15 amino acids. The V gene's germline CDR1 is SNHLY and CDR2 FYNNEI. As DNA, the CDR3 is TGTGCCAGCAGCGAAGGACTAGTCGCCTACAATGAGCAGTTCTTC. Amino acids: CASSEGLVAYNEQFF.

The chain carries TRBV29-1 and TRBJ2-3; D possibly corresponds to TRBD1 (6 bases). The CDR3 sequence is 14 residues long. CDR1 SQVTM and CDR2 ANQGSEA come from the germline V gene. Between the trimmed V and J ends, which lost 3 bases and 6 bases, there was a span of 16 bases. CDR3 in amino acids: CSVEGASVRDTQYF. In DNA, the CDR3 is TGCAGCGTTGAGGGGGCCTCAGTTAGGGATACGCAGTATTTT.

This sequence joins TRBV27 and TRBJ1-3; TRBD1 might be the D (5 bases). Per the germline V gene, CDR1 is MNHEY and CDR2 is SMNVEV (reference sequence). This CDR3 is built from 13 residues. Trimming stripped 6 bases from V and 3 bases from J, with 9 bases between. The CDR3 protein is CASRGQGGNTIYF. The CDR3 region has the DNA TGTGCCAGCAGGGGGCAAGGTGGAAACACCATATATTTT.

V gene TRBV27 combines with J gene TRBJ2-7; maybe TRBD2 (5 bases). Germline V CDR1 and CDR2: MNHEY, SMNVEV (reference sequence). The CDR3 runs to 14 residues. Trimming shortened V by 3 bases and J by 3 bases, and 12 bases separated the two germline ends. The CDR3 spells CASSFARTGYEQYF. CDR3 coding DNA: TGTGCCAGCAGTTTCGCTCGGACTGGCTACGAGCAGTACTTC.

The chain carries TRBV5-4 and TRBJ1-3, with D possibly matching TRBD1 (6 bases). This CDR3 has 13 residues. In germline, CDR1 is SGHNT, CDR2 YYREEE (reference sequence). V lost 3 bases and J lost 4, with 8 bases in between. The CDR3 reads CASSSGQGNTIYF. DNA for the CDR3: TGTGCCAGCAGCTCCGGACAGGGAAACACCATATATTTT.

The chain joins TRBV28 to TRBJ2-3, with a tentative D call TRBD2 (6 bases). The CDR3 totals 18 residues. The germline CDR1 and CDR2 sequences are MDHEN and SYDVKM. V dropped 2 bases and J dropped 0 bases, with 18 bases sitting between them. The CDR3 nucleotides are TGTGCCAGCAGTTTAAGCCAAATCGGGACTCCGAGCACAGATACGCAGTATTTT. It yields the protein CASSLSQIGTPSTDTQYF. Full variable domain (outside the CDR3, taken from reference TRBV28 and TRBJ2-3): DVKVTQSSRYLVKRTGEKVFLECVQDMDHENMFWYRQDPGLGLRLIYFSYDVKMKEKGDIPEGYSVSREKKERFSLILESASTNQTSMYLCASSLSQIGTPSTDTQYFGPGTRLTVL.

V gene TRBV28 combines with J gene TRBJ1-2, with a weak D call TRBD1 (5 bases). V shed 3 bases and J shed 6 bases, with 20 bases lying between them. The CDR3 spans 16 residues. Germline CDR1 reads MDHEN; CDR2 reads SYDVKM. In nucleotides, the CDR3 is TGTGCCAGCAGTTTCCAGGGTCCAGGAGCTCCCAATGGCTACACCTTC. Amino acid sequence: CASSFQGPGAPNGYTF.

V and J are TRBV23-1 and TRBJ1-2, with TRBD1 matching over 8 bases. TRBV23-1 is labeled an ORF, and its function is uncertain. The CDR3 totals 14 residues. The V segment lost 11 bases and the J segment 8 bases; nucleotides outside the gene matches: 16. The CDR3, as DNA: TGCGCCCGAGCATCCCGAACAGGGGGTAGGGGCTACACCTTC. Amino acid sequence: CARASRTGGRGYTF.

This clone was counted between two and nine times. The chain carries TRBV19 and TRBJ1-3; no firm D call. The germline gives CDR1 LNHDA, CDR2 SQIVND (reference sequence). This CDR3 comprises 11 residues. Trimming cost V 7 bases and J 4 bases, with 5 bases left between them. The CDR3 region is CASNRGNTIYF. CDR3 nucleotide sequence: TGTGCCAGTAATCGGGGAAACACCATATATTTT.